This T cell receptor beta chain was obtained from a study of blood T cell repertoires in COVID-19. Data came from immunoSEQ multiplex PCR; TCRdb stores just in-frame clones and leaves some out. There are about 330,000 clones in the sample; over 80% occur only once, and over 4.5% lies in the top ten. In terms of age and location, participants ranged from roughly 18 to 95 years and lived in about two dozen US areas. Clinical history as reported by participants underpinned cohort assignment. The sequencing sample was made of PBMCs or T cells enriched from blood (not recorded which). The sequence came from a man aged 25 to 45 who had recovered from COVID-19.

CDR3 bases: TGTGCCAGCAGCTTTCTGAGAGGTGGTGCCTCCGCAACTAATGAAAAACTGTTTTTT. Translation: CASSFLRGGASATNEKLFF. V is TRBV7-9 and J is TRBJ1-4; D is ambiguous. The CDR3 length is 19 residues. Between the trimmed V and J ends, which lost 3 bases and 0 bases, there was a span of 20 bases. Germline CDR1 reads SEHNR; CDR2 reads FQNEAQ (reference sequence).